The 12 T cell receptor beta chains given below trace back to one sample, sequenced in a study of CD8+ T cells in alopecia areata. Sequencing used cDNA as its template, made by extracting RNA and reverse transcribing it. The repertoire was sequenced with immunoSEQ multiplex PCR; TCRdb's copy has only in-frame clones and lacks some. The sample shows about 250,000 clones, 67% of them seen only once. The starting material was CD4+ T cells sorted from blood, obtained at week 0. These receptors were collected from a human donor with alopecia areata.

The chain links TRBV10-3 to TRBJ2-5, with 10 bases fitting TRBD2. The germline V gene has CDR1 ENHRY and CDR2 SYGVKD. The CDR3 totals 16 residues. After removal of 2 bases from V and 2 bases from J, the junction contained 5 bases not matched to a gene. The CDR3 DNA sequence: TGTGCCATCAGTGAGGAGCGGACTAGCGGTCAAGAGACCCAGTACTTC. This codes for CAISEERTSGQETQYF.

The chain uses TRBV30 and TRBJ2-7, with unresolved D. The CDR3 runs to 12 residues. Germline CDR1 GTSNPN, CDR2 SVGIG (reference sequence). The V gene lost 2 bases and the J gene lost 2 bases, with 7 bases spanning the gap. The CDR3 DNA is TGTGCCTGGAGTAGGAGTACCTACGAGCAGTACTTC. Residues: CAWSRSTYEQYF.

The chain recombines TRBV2 with TRBJ1-1, with D uncertain. Germline V gene lookup returns CDR1 SNHLY and CDR2 FYNNEI. V was clipped by 1 base and J by 6 bases, with 9 bases between them. CDR3 length: 13 amino acids. CDR3 loop: CASSEEDAPEAFF. In DNA form, the CDR3 reads TGTGCCAGCAGTGAAGAGGACGCTCCTGAAGCTTTCTTT.

The chain employs TRBV4-1 and TRBJ2-5; TRBD1 aligns across 9 bases. This CDR3 has 14 residues. Germline V gene lookup returns CDR1 MGHRA and CDR2 YSYEKL. Unmatched junction bases numbered 3, after V lost 0 bases and J lost 7 bases. The DNA for the CDR3 is TGCGCCAGCAGCCAAGATGGACAGGGGTTGACCCAGTACTTC. This codes for CASSQDGQGLTQYF.

The chain recombines TRBV29-1 with TRBJ2-4; possibly TRBD1 for D (6 bases). The V gene lost 0 bases and the J gene lost 9 bases, with 12 bases spanning the gap. The CDR3 totals 13 residues. Germline CDR1 SQVTM, CDR2 ANQGSEA. CDR3 sequence: CSVEDQGRGIQYF. The CDR3 DNA is TGCAGCGTTGAAGATCAAGGCAGGGGCATTCAGTACTTC.

This chain connects TRBV25-1 to TRBJ1-1; no clear D. This CDR3 is built from 12 residues. Germline CDR1 is MGHDK and CDR2 is SYGVNS. The V end lost 1 base, the J end lost 7 bases, and 7 bases lay between the germline ends. The chain's CDR3 is CASSELVGEAFF. The CDR3, as DNA: TGTGCCAGCAGTGAATTGGTGGGTGAAGCTTTCTTT.

This clone was seen a handful of times. The chain carries TRBV19 and TRBJ1-2, with no clear D. The CDR3 is 14 amino acids. Germline V gene data show CDR1 as LNHDA and CDR2 as SQIVND (reference sequence). V lost 7 bases, J lost 8 bases, and 20 bases lay in between. This chain's CDR3 is CASTPPGRTGGYTF. In nucleotides, the CDR3 is TGTGCCAGTACCCCGCCCGGGAGAACGGGAGGCTACACCTTC.

The genes are TRBV15 and TRBJ1-5; 7 bases map to TRBD1. CDR1 is LNHNV and CDR2 is YYDKDF in the germline V gene (reference sequence). V was pared by 1 base and J by 5 bases, with 5 bases of the junction left unmatched. The CDR3 consists of 15 residues. In DNA, the CDR3 is TGTGCCACCAGCAGAGGCGACAGGGCCGATCAGCCCCAGCATTTT. Translated: CATSRGDRADQPQHF.

This chain links TRBV9 with TRBJ2-5, with D uncertain. This CDR3 contains 15 residues. From germline, CDR1 is SGDLS and CDR2 YYNGEE. With 0 bases removed from V and 5 bases from J, the gap between germline ends came to 14 bases. CDR3 nucleotide sequence: TGTGCCAGCAGCGTAGGGACCTTCGATGTGGAGACCCAGTACTTC. Its translation: CASSVGTFDVETQYF.

This chain uses TRBV7-3 with TRBJ1-1, with 7 bases aligning to TRBD1. The J segment lost 0 bases and the V segment lost 6 bases, leaving 7 bases of the junction unmatched. The length of the CDR3 is 15 residues. The V gene's germline CDR1 is SGHTA and CDR2 FQGTGA. The CDR3 nucleotides are TGTGCCAGCAGTCAAGCGGGACAGCTGAACACTGAAGCTTTCTTT. The encoded protein is CASSQAGQLNTEAFF.

The rearrangement links TRBV29-1 to TRBJ2-6; TRBD1 matches 8 bases. The CDR3 covers 19 residues. From germline, CDR1 is SQVTM and CDR2 ANQGSEA. Trimming cost V 2 bases and J 0 bases; bases outside gene matches: 12. As DNA, the CDR3 is TGCAGCGTTGAATGGCATTCGGGGACAGGAAGCTCTGGGGCCAACGTCCTGACTTTC. It codes for CSVEWHSGTGSSGANVLTF. The whole variable domain, remainder taken from reference TRBV29-1 and TRBJ2-6, is SAVISQKPSRDICQRGTSLTIQCQVDSQVTMMFWYRQQPGQSLTLIATANQGSEATYESGFVIDKFPISRPNLTFSTLTVSNMSPEDSSIYLCSVEWHSGTGSSGANVLTFGAGSRLTVL.

This clone turned up a few times. V and J are TRBV7-2 and TRBJ1-3, with unresolved D. Trimming left V 5 bases short and J 7 bases short, with 12 bases between. The CDR3 runs to 13 residues. Germline V gives CDR1 SGHTA, CDR2 FQGNSA. The CDR3 bases are TGTGCCAGCAGCCCCATCTCGGGTAACACCATATATTTT. It translates to CASSPISGNTIYF.